The 20 T cell receptor beta chains given below trace back to one sample, sequenced in a study of early T cells in non-severe SARS-CoV-2 infection. TCRdb reprocessed the 5' RACE reads via MiXCR and lists one record per CDR3 protein. This sample has 83,000 or so distinct CDR3 sequences, with 10% found just once. This specimen was whole blood, taken at baseline. The receptor set was obtained from an adult who was a healthcare worker with PCR-confirmed SARS-CoV-2 infection or an uninfected control (not recorded which).

This clonotype has at least ten counts. The rearrangement joins TRBV6-1 to TRBJ2-1; tentatively, D is TRBD1 (6 bases). The germline V gene encodes CDR1 MNHNS and CDR2 SASEGT. The CDR3 has 18 amino acids. V was pared by 0 bases and J by 4 bases, with 19 bases between. Here the CDR3 reads CASSEAATGHIGYNEQFF. The DNA for the CDR3 is TGTGCCAGCAGTGAAGCCGCTACAGGGCACATCGGATACAATGAGCAGTTCTTC.

The chain is built from TRBV7-3 and TRBJ1-3; D call uncertain. The V end lost 6 bases, the J end lost 4 bases, and 13 bases lay between the germline ends. Germline values: CDR1 SGHTA, CDR2 FQGTGA. This CDR3 spans 14 amino acids. CDR3 protein: CASRPPHRGNTIYF. CDR3 in DNA: TGTGCCAGCAGGCCTCCCCACCGGGGAAACACCATATATTTT. Using reference TRBV7-3 and TRBJ1-3 for the parts outside the CDR3, the full variable domain is GAGVSQTPSNKVTEKGKYVELRCDPISGHTALYWYRQSLGQGPEFLIYFQGTGAADDSGLPNDRFFAVRPEGSVSTLKIQRTERGDSAVYLCASRPPHRGNTIYFGEGSWLTVV.

Many counts were recorded for this clonotype. The V and J genes are TRBV9 and TRBJ1-2; D may be TRBD1 (6 bases). V gave up 4 bases and J gave up 4 bases, with 14 bases separating them. CDR1 and CDR2 (germline): SGDLS, YYNGEE. There are 14 residues in the CDR3. The chain's CDR3 is CASSPSQGIYGYTF. Here the CDR3 DNA reads TGTGCCAGCAGCCCGAGCCAGGGGATCTATGGCTACACCTTC.

This clonotype showed up just a few times. The chain joins TRBV28 to TRBJ2-3; TRBD2 agrees at 8 bases. CDR3 length equals 16 residues. Germline CDR1 MDHEN, CDR2 SYDVKM. Losses at the gene ends were 5 bases for V and 2 bases for J; bases not matched to a gene: 9. The CDR3 nucleotides read TGTGCCAGCAGTACCCTGAGCGGGAGAAACACAGATACGCAGTATTTT. It is translated as CASSTLSGRNTDTQYF.

This clonotype has more than one count but fewer than ten. J is TRBJ2-1 and V is TRBV30, with 11 positions matching TRBD2. CDR3 length equals 13 residues. Germline CDR1 and CDR2: GTSNPN and SVGIG (reference sequence). Trimming took 6 bases from V and 10 from J; bases not matched to a gene: 8. Here the CDR3 DNA reads TGTGCCTGCTTAGCGGGAGGGCCTTGGGAGCAGTTCTTC. It specifies CACLAGGPWEQFF.

This clonotype was seen repeatedly, ten times or more. The rearrangement links TRBV20-1 to TRBJ2-7; 7 nucleotides align to TRBD2. With V trimmed by 6 bases and J by 5 bases, 13 bases remained unmatched. Per the germline V gene, CDR1 is DFQATT and CDR2 is SNEGSKA (reference sequence). The CDR3 sequence is 14 residues long. The CDR3: CSASPGREFDEQYF. CDR3 DNA sequence: TGCAGTGCCAGCCCAGGGCGGGAGTTCGACGAGCAGTACTTC.

This clonotype came up many times. This chain connects TRBV30 to TRBJ2-7; D perhaps matches TRBD1 (5 bases). The CDR3 loop spans 15 amino acids. Between the trimmed V and J ends, which lost 2 bases and 0 bases, there was a span of 14 bases. Germline CDR1 GTSNPN, CDR2 SVGIG (reference sequence). The CDR3 loop is CAWSKATGSSYEQYF. As DNA, the CDR3 is TGTGCCTGGAGTAAAGCTACAGGAAGCTCCTACGAGCAGTACTTC. Using reference TRBV30 and TRBJ2-7 for the parts outside the CDR3, the full variable domain is SQTIHQWPATLVQPVGSPLSLECTVEGTSNPNLYWYRQAAGRGLQLLFYSVGIGQISSEVPQNLSASRPQDRQFILSSKKLLLSDSGFYLCAWSKATGSSYEQYFGPGTRLTVT.

This clonotype was recorded many times. The gene calls are TRBV15 and TRBJ2-2, with D possibly being TRBD2 (5 bases). The CDR3 covers 14 residues. V lost 6 bases and J 1 base, leaving 9 bases between the germline ends. Looked up from germline, CDR1 is LNHNV and CDR2 is YYDKDF (reference sequence). CDR3 sequence: CATRESGNTGELFF. CDR3 sequence (DNA): TGTGCCACCAGAGAGAGCGGGAACACCGGGGAGCTGTTTTTT.

This clonotype was counted between two and nine times. The chain carries TRBV9 and TRBJ2-2; 7 nucleotides match TRBD1. The V gene's germline CDR1 is SGDLS and CDR2 YYNGEE. The CDR3 is 15 amino acids. With V trimmed by 4 bases and J by 6 bases, 9 bases remained unmatched. The CDR3 bases are TGTGCCAGCAGCCCCACGGGACAGTCCGCCGGGGAGCTGTTTTTT. Its protein is CASSPTGQSAGELFF.

The J gene is TRBJ2-5, the V gene TRBV5-1; possible D gene TRBD2, 5 bases. Trimming shortened V by 0 bases and J by 5 bases, and 14 bases separated the two germline ends. Germline CDR1 reads SGHRS; CDR2 reads YFSETQ. The CDR3 is 15 residues long. CDR3 DNA sequence: TGCGCCAGCAGCTTGGAGGCAGGCCGCGGGGAGACCCAGTACTTC. Residues: CASSLEAGRGETQYF.

J is TRBJ2-1 and V is TRBV14; D not resolved. CDR3 length: 13 amino acids. The V gene's germline CDR1 is SGHDN and CDR2 FVKESK. V gave up 7 bases and J gave up 9 bases, with 16 bases separating them. As DNA, the CDR3 is TGTGCCAGCAAAAGTCAAGGGCCGGGTGAGCAGTTCTTC. Translation gives CASKSQGPGEQFF. Full variable domain (rest looked up from reference TRBV14 and TRBJ2-1): EAGVTQFPSHSVIEKGQTVTLRCDPISGHDNLYWYRRVMGKEIKFLLHFVKESKQDESGMPNNRFLAERTGGTYSTLKVQPAELEDSGVYFCASKSQGPGEQFFGPGTRLTVL.

This clonotype has a count of ten or more. The rearrangement joins TRBV18 to TRBJ1-1; no reliable D call. This CDR3 is built from 11 residues. Germline V gene data show CDR1 as KGHSH and CDR2 as LQKENI. V was clipped by 4 bases and J by 6 bases, with 6 bases between them. Here the CDR3 reads CASSRTAEAFF. DNA for the CDR3: TGTGCCAGCTCACGGACCGCTGAAGCTTTCTTT. Full variable domain (missing parts from reference TRBV18 and TRBJ1-1): NAGVMQNPRHLVRRRGQEARLRCSPMKGHSHVYWYRQLPEEGLKFMVYLQKENIIDESGMPKERFSAEFPKEGPSILRIQQVVRGDSAAYFCASSRTAEAFFGQGTRLTVV.

This clonotype was found many times. The rearrangement joins TRBV27 to TRBJ2-7, with TRBD1 as a possible D gene (6 bases). V was clipped by 3 bases and J by 5 bases, with 8 bases between them. The CDR3 runs 12 residues. CDR1 and CDR2 from the germline V gene are MNHEY and SMNVEV (reference sequence). CDR3 sequence: CASSFRGDEQYF. The CDR3 DNA reads TGTGCCAGCAGTTTCAGGGGCGACGAGCAGTACTTC.

This clonotype has only a few counts. The chain links TRBV4-2 to TRBJ2-3; D may be TRBD2 (6 bases). The CDR3 consists of 16 residues. Trimming took off 1 base at V and 4 bases at J, with 15 bases between the two ends. Per germline, CDR1 LGHNA and CDR2 YNFKEQ. CDR3 in amino acids: CASSQGSDRGADTQYF. The CDR3 region has the DNA TGTGCCAGCAGCCAAGGATCTGACCGCGGGGCAGATACGCAGTATTTT.

This clonotype was seen at least ten times. This sequence joins TRBV9 and TRBJ2-5, with 7 nucleotides matching TRBD1. Germline V gene lookup returns CDR1 SGDLS and CDR2 YYNGEE. With 4 bases clipped from V and 4 bases from J, the junction kept 7 bases outside the gene matches. CDR3 length: 14 residues. In nucleotides, the CDR3 is TGTGCCAGCAGCCCGAGGGACAGACGAGAGACCCAGTACTTC. Translation gives CASSPRDRRETQYF.

The genes are TRBV5-1 and TRBJ1-1; 8 bases line up with TRBD1. This CDR3 is 16 amino acids long. Per the germline V gene, CDR1 is SGHRS and CDR2 is YFSETQ. Unmatched junction bases numbered 8, after V lost 0 bases and J lost 4 bases. In DNA form, the CDR3 reads TGCGCCAGCAGCTTGGGTTTAGACAGGGGAGCCACTGAAGCTTTCTTT. Its protein product is CASSLGLDRGATEAFF.

This clonotype appeared many times. The rearrangement links TRBV12-3 or TRBV12-4 to TRBJ2-1; 10 bases are shared with TRBD1. The CDR3 has 15 residues. Trimming cost V 3 bases and J 3 bases; bases outside gene matches: 2. CDR3 region: CASSLGQGIYNEQFF. The CDR3 DNA sequence: TGTGCCAGCAGTTTGGGACAGGGGATCTACAATGAGCAGTTCTTC.

This clonotype has just a few counts. The chain has TRBV12-3 or TRBV12-4 and TRBJ2-2; tentatively, D is TRBD2 (5 bases). This CDR3 is built from 16 residues. Trimming pared 3 bases from V and 6 bases from J, leaving 17 bases between. The CDR3 DNA is TGTGCCAGCAGTTTCATTGGTGAGAGAGGGCCCGGGGAGCTGTTTTTT. Encoded protein: CASSFIGERGPGELFF.

This clonotype has at least ten counts. CDR3 in amino acids: CASSLSRLEAFF. The CDR3 DNA is TGTGCCAGCAGTTTAAGCAGGCTTGAAGCTTTCTTT. The chain uses TRBV7-2 and TRBJ1-1; D unresolved. This CDR3 has 12 residues. Germline V gene data show CDR1 as SGHTA and CDR2 as FQGNSA. The ends were cut back, 6 bases at V and 7 bases at J, with 12 bases in the middle.

The sample holds many counts of this clonotype. The chain is built from TRBV7-9 and TRBJ2-3; D not certain. The CDR3 has 14 amino acids. Germline CDR1 SEHNR, CDR2 FQNEAQ (reference sequence). V was cut by 1 base and J by 0 bases, with 5 bases left in between. CDR3 DNA sequence: TGTGCCAGCAGCTTAGGGGCCAGCACAGATACGCAGTATTTT. Translated, it gives CASSLGASTDTQYF.